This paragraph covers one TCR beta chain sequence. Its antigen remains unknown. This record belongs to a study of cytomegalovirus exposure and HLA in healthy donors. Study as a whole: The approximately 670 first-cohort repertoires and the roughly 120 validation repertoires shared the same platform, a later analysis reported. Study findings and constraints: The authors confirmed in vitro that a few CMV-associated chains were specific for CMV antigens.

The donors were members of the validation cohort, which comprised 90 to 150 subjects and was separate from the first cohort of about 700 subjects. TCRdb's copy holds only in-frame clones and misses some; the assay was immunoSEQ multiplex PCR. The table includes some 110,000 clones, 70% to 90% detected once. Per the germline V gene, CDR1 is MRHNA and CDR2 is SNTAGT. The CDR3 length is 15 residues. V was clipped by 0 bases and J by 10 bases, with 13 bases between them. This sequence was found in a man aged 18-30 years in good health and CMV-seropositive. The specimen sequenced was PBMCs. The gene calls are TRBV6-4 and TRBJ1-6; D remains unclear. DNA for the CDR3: TGTGCCAGCAGTGACTCTGGTGGTGGCGGGTCACCCCTCCACTTT. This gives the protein CASSDSGGGGSPLHF.